This T cell receptor (beta chain) is drawn from a study of tumor-infiltrating lymphocytes in primary liver carcinoma. As for the study in general: Sample counts of productive TCRbeta reads spanned roughly 3.65 to 7.13 million; these counts were similar across tissue types. Study observations and caveats: It was in tumors, not blood, that the top-250-clone fraction was significantly higher (p = 0.039).

Comment on this clonotype: The antigen remains unidentified. Germline and junction disagree at one end, which may indicate a read error.

Making TCR beta cDNA involved around 510 ng total RNA and a constant-region primer. What produced the TCR beta libraries was three nested multiplex PCR rounds using slightly modified ARM-PCR. Investigators reported that the first two PCR rounds, at 10 to 11 cycles each, used TRBV1-TRBV30 forward primers with a C-beta reverse primer. In TCRdb, the multiplex PCR reads were re-called with MiXCR into one record per CDR3 protein. The sample consists of about 59,000 distinct CDR3 sequences, about two thirds of them appearing once. Joint extraction of RNA and DNA used 20-30 mg of bulk tissue that was unsorted. Germline V gene data show CDR1 as SGHAT and CDR2 as FQNNGV. CDR3 length: 13 residues.

The sequence was collected from a man in his forties with primary liver carcinoma and hepatitis B virus infection. The sample comprised liver tumor tissue from sampling region 2. Subset noted: tumor region T2, inferior pole. The chain has TRBV11-2 and TRBJ2-7, with D perhaps matching TRBD1 (6 bases). The CDR3 DNA follows: TGTGCCAGTAACTATATACAGGGTTACGAACAGTACTTC. It is translated as CASNYIQGYEQYF.